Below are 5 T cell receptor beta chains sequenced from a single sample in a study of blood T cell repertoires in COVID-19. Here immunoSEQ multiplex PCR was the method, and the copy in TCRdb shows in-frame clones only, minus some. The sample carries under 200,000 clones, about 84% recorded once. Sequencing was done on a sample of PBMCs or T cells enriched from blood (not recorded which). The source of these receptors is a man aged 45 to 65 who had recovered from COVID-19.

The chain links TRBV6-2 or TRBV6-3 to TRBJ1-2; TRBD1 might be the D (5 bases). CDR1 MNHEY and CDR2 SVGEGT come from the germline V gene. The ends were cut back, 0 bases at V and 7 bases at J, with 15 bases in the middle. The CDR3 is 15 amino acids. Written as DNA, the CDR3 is TGTGCCAGCAGTTACTCGGGGCCGGAGCGGGGTGGCTACACCTTC. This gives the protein CASSYSGPERGGYTF.

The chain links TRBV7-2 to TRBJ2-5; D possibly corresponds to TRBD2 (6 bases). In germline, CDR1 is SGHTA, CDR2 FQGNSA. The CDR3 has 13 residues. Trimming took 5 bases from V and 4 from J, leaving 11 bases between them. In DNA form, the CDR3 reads TGTGCCAGCAGCCGGGGGAACTTAGAGACCCAGTACTTC. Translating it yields CASSRGNLETQYF.

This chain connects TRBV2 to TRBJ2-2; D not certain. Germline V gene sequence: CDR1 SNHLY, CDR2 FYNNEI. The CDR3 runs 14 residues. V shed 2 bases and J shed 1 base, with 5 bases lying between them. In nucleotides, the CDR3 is TGTGCCAGCAGTGAACTAGAGAACACCGGGGAGCTGTTTTTT. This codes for CASSELENTGELFF.

The CDR3 nucleotides read TGTGCCAGTACCCAGGGGGACCACCCCTACAATGAGCAGTTCTTC. Translating it yields CASTQGDHPYNEQFF. The chain has TRBV19 and TRBJ2-1; the match to TRBD1 covers 7 bases. The CDR3 runs to 15 residues. The trim removed 7 bases at V and 2 bases at J, leaving 8 bases unmatched. Germline V lookup: CDR1 LNHDA, CDR2 SQIVND (reference sequence).

The CDR3 loop is CASSPATGTLSTDTQYF. CDR3 DNA: TGTGCCAGCAGCCCAGCGACCGGGACATTAAGCACAGATACGCAGTATTTT. J is TRBJ2-3 and V is TRBV11-3; a possible D gene is TRBD1 (6 bases). The CDR3 is made up of 17 amino acids. The V gene lost 5 bases and the J gene lost 0 bases, with 18 bases spanning the gap. The V gene's germline CDR1 is SGHNT and CDR2 YENEEA.